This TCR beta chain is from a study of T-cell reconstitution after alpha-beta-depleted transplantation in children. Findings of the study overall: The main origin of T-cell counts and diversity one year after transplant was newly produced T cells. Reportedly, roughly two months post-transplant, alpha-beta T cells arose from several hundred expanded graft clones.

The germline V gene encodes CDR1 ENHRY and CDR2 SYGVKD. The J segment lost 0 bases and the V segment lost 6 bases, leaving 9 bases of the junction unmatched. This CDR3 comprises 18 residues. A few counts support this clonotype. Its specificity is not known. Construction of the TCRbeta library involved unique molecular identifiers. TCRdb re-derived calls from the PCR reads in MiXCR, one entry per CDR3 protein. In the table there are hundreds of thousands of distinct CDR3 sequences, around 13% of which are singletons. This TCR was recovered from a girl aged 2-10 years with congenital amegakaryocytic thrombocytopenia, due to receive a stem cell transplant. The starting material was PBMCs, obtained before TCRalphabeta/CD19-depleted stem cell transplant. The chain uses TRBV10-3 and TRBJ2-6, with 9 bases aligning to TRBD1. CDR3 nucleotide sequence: TGTGCCATCAGGGGTTCGGGACAGGGTCCCTCTGGGGCCAACGTCCTGACTTTC. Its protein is CAIRGSGQGPSGANVLTF.